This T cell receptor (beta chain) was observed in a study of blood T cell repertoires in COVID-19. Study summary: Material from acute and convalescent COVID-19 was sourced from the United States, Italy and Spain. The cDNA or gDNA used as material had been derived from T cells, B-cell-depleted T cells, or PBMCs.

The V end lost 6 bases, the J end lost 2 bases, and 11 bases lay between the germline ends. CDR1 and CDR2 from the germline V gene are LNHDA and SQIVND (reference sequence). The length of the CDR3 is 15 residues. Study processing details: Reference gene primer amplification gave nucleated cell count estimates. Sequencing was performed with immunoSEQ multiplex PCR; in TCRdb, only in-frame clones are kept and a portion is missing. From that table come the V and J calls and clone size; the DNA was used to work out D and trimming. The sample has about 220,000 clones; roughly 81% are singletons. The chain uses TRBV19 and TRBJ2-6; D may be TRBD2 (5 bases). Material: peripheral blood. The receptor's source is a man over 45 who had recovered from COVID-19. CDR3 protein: CASRHPGTGANVLTF. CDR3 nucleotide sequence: TGTGCCAGTAGACATCCGGGGACTGGGGCCAACGTCCTGACTTTC.